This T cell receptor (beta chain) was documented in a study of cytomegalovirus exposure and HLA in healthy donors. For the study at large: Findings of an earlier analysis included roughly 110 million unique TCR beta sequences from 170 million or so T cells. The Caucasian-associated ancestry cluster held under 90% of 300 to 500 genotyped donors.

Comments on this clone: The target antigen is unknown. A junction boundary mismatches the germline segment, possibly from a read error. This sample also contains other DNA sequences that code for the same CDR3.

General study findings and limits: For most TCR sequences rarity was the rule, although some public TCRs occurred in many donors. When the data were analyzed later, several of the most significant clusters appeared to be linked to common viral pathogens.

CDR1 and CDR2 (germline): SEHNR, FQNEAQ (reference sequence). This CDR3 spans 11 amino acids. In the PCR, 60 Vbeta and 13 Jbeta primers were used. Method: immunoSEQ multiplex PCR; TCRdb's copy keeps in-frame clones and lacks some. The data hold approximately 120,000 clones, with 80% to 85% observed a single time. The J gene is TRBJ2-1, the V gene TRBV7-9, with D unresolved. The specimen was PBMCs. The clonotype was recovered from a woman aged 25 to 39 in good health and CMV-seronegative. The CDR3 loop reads CSSSSNNEQFF. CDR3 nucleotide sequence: TGTTCCAGCAGTTCCAACAATGAGCAGTTCTTC.